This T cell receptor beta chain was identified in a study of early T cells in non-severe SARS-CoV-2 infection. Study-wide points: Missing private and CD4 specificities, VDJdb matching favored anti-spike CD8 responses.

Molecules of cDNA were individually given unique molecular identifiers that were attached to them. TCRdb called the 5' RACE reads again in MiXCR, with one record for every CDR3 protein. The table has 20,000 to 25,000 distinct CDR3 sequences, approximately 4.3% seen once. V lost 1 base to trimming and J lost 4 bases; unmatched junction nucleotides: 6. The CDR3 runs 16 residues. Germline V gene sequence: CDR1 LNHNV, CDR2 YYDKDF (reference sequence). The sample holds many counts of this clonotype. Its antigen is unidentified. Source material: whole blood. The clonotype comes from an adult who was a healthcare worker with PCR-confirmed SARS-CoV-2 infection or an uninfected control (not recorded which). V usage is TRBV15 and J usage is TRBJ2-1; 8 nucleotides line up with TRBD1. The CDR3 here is CATSRGGTGVYNEQFF. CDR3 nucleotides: TGTGCCACCAGCAGAGGGGGGACAGGAGTTTACAATGAGCAGTTCTTC.